The 26 T cell receptor beta chains in this list originate from one sample, sequenced in a study of shared clonotypes between healthy human individuals (dated by TCRdb to about 2020). CD8 naive samples consisted of CD45RO-negative cells that were positively selected for CCR7, yielding a CD45RA+CCR7+ population without TemRA cells. Libraries were prepared through the immunoSEQ multiplex PCR assay. TCRdb took over this immuneACCESS table, retaining in-frame rearrangements with V and J assigned. Such tables are incomplete; in checked studies, under half of the missing clones stem from an unresolved V gene, and the remainder is unexplained. The sample contains around 1.9 million clones, about 92% of them found a single time. In total, the top ten clones hold 1.5% to 2% of the sample. Sequencing used naive CD8+ T cells from PBMCs. The sample's cell subset or site label, in plain terms: CD45RA+CCR7+. All receptors come from a man aged 18 to 30 in good health. Some clones in this sample may be carry-over from other donors' samples.

In its sample, this clone was seen once. At one end the junction does not follow the germline gene, possibly because of a read error. The rearrangement joins TRBV5-1 to TRBJ2-7, with 7 bases that match TRBD2. The CDR3 runs 14 residues. Germline CDR1 is SGHRS and CDR2 is YFSETQ. The CDR3 sequence is CAGRVLAEYYEQYF. DNA for the CDR3: TGCGCCGGCAGGGTGCTAGCGGAATACTACGAGCAGTACTTC. Full variable domain (outside the CDR3, taken from reference TRBV5-1 and TRBJ2-7): KAGVTQTPRYLIKTRGQQVTLSCSPISGHRSVSWYQQTPGQGLQFLFEYFSETQRNKGNFPGRFSGRQFSNSRSEMNVSTLELGDSALYLCAGRVLAEYYEQYFGPGTRLTVT.

This clone was picked up one time. V usage is TRBV28 and J usage is TRBJ1-5; no definite D call. Germline V gene lookup returns CDR1 MDHEN and CDR2 SYDVKM. V dropped 3 bases and J dropped 6 bases, with 12 bases sitting between them. The CDR3 runs to 14 residues. CDR3 DNA: TGTGCCAGCAGTTTCGGTCAGCTCCTTCAGCCCCAGCATTTT. It translates to CASSFGQLLQPQHF.

This chain uses TRBV27 with TRBJ2-3, with unresolved D. Germline V gives CDR1 MNHEY, CDR2 SMNVEV (reference sequence). The CDR3 contains 16 residues. The V gene lost 5 bases and the J gene lost 0 bases, with 15 bases spanning the gap. Here the CDR3 reads CASSPTWYISTDTQYF. For the CDR3, the DNA is TGTGCCAGCAGTCCTACCTGGTATATTAGCACAGATACGCAGTATTTT.

The chain is built from TRBV4-1 and TRBJ2-7; TRBD2 aligns across 10 bases. The germline CDR1 and CDR2 sequences are MGHRA and YSYEKL. V shed 4 bases and J 2 bases; nucleotides not matched to a gene: 14. There are 18 residues in the CDR3. The CDR3 spells CASSRLALSSGRAYEQYF. CDR3 bases: TGCGCCAGCAGCCGCCTAGCCCTATCTAGCGGGAGAGCCTACGAGCAGTACTTC.

As DNA, the CDR3 is TGTGCCAGCAGCTTAGGACAGGGAGTATCTTGGACCTACGAGCAGTACTTC. This translates into CASSLGQGVSWTYEQYF. V gene TRBV7-9 combines with J gene TRBJ2-7; 7 bases agree with TRBD1. The trim removed 1 base at V and 2 bases at J, leaving 11 bases unmatched. CDR1 and CDR2 from the germline V gene are SEHNR and FQNEAQ (reference sequence). The CDR3 has 17 residues.

This clone was seen only a few times. The J gene is TRBJ1-1, the V gene TRBV6-6, with D uncertain. Between the trimmed V and J ends, which lost 6 bases and 4 bases, there was a span of 15 bases. Germline loops: CDR1 MNHNY, CDR2 SVGAGI (reference sequence). The CDR3 is made up of 14 amino acids. CDR3 amino acids: CASSPWEGGTEAFF. The CDR3 coding sequence is TGTGCCAGCAGCCCTTGGGAGGGTGGCACTGAAGCTTTCTTT.

The chain joins TRBV7-8 to TRBJ2-2; 7 positions agree with TRBD1. The junction had 5 bases not matched to a gene; V was cut back by 4 bases and J by 0 bases. This CDR3 has 16 residues. CDR1 is SGHVS and CDR2 is FQNEAQ in the germline V gene. The CDR3 sequence is CASSSRQGPNTGELFF. CDR3 DNA sequence: TGTGCCAGCAGCTCCCGACAGGGCCCGAACACCGGGGAGCTGTTTTTT. Filled out from reference TRBV7-8 and TRBJ2-2, the complete variable domain reads GAGVSQSPRYKVAKRGQDVALRCDPISGHVSLFWYQQALGQGPEFLTYFQNEAQLDKSGLPSDRFFAERPEGSVSTLKIQRTQQEDSAVYLCASSSRQGPNTGELFFGEGSRLTVL.

The chain combines TRBV7-9 with TRBJ1-2; D is unclear. CDR1 and CDR2 (germline): SEHNR, FQNEAQ (reference sequence). The CDR3 has 14 residues. V was pared by 1 base and J by 7 bases, with 13 bases between. The CDR3 region is CASSLDQAVSGYTF. The DNA for the CDR3 is TGTGCCAGCAGCTTAGATCAGGCCGTAAGTGGCTACACCTTC.

The chain carries TRBV5-1 and TRBJ2-7, with D hard to call. The CDR3 runs 13 residues. The V and J ends lost 4 bases and 3 bases respectively, with 11 bases between them. Germline-derived CDR1 and CDR2 are SGHRS and YFSETQ. For the CDR3, the DNA is TGCGCCAGCAGCACCAGACCCGGCTACGAGCAGTACTTC. This encodes CASSTRPGYEQYF.

The V gene is TRBV10-3, the J gene TRBJ1-3, with D unresolved. This CDR3 is 15 amino acids long. Germline V gene data show CDR1 as ENHRY and CDR2 as SYGVKD. V was trimmed by 0 bases and J by 4 bases, leaving 10 bases between them. The CDR3 nucleotides are TGTGCCATCAGTGAGTCGAAACGACACGGAAACACCATATATTTT. Its translation is CAISESKRHGNTIYF.

This clone was picked up a small number of times. The genes are TRBV7-8 and TRBJ1-2, with D hard to call. Germline V gene lookup returns CDR1 SGHVS and CDR2 FQNEAQ. CDR3 length: 11 residues. V was shortened by 1 base and J by 8 bases, with 5 bases between the two germline ends. CDR3 loop: CASSLDGGYTF. The CDR3 coding sequence is TGTGCCAGCAGCTTAGATGGGGGCTACACCTTC.

CDR3 nucleotides: TGTGCCAGCGGGCGGGAGGTGGATCGGGATGAGCAGTTCTTC. It yields the protein CASGREVDRDEQFF. The genes are TRBV7-9 and TRBJ2-1; 8 nucleotides match TRBD2. Germline V gives CDR1 SEHNR, CDR2 FQNEAQ (reference sequence). The CDR3 is 14 residues long. V was pared by 8 bases and J by 8 bases, with 11 bases of the junction left unmatched.

This sequence joins TRBV2 and TRBJ2-7, with D hard to call. The CDR3 runs 14 residues. Per the germline V gene, CDR1 is SNHLY and CDR2 is FYNNEI. Trimming shortened V by 4 bases and J by 5 bases, and 15 bases separated the two germline ends. This chain's CDR3 is CASSAPGRPHEQYF. The DNA of the CDR3 is TGTGCCAGCAGTGCTCCAGGACGTCCCCACGAGCAGTACTTC.

To note about this clone: Additional DNA sequences in this sample encode the identical CDR3. The CDR3 protein is CASSVGDSQETQYF. For the CDR3, the DNA is TGTGCCAGCAGCGTAGGGGACAGCCAAGAGACCCAGTACTTC. The chain combines TRBV9 with TRBJ2-5; 7 bases are shared with TRBD1. The CDR3 covers 14 residues. The germline V gene encodes CDR1 SGDLS and CDR2 YYNGEE. V was clipped by 0 bases and J by 1 base; unmatched bases: 0.

This chain links TRBV14 with TRBJ1-3; D is undetermined. V lost 6 bases and J 0 bases, leaving 12 bases between the germline ends. This CDR3 has 15 amino acids. Looked up from germline, CDR1 is SGHDN and CDR2 is FVKESK. CDR3 DNA: TGTGCCAGCAGTCCGACACACTCCTCTGGAAACACCATATATTTT. Translation: CASSPTHSSGNTIYF.

With regard to this clone: Mismatch with germline at one junction end may stem from a read error. The chain joins TRBV27 to TRBJ1-5; D unresolved. The CDR3 totals 13 residues. Germline lookup yields CDR1 MNHEY and CDR2 SMNVEV (reference sequence). The CDR3: CAGRAGIFQPQHF. The CDR3 DNA sequence: TGTGCCGGCAGAGCAGGTATTTTCCAGCCCCAGCATTTT.

V gene TRBV5-1 combines with J gene TRBJ2-1, with D possibly being TRBD1 (6 bases). This CDR3 has 15 amino acids. The V gene's germline CDR1 is SGHRS and CDR2 YFSETQ. V lost 0 bases and J 1 base, leaving 8 bases between the germline ends. The CDR3 here is CASSLDQGSYNEQFF. In DNA form, the CDR3 reads TGCGCCAGCAGCTTGGACCAGGGGTCCTACAATGAGCAGTTCTTC.

This clone has only one observation. The chain has TRBV13 and TRBJ2-7; D is perhaps TRBD1 or TRBD2 (6 bases each). Trimming pared 6 bases from V and 0 bases from J, leaving 9 bases between. Germline CDR1 PRHDT, CDR2 FYEKMQ (reference sequence). The CDR3 sequence is 13 residues long. CDR3 coding DNA: TGTGCCAGCAGAGGGGGGAGCTCCTACGAGCAGTACTTC. Protein: CASRGGSSYEQYF.

This chain links TRBV28 with TRBJ2-7, with a tentative D call TRBD1 (5 bases). Trimming took off 2 bases at V and 4 bases at J, with 12 bases between the two ends. In germline, CDR1 is MDHEN, CDR2 SYDVKM. The CDR3 totals 14 residues. The CDR3: CASSLALGVYEQYF. The DNA for the CDR3 is TGTGCCAGCAGTTTAGCGTTAGGGGTTTACGAGCAGTACTTC.

A word on this clone: This same CDR3 is encoded by further DNA sequences in the sample. CDR3 in DNA: TGTGCCAGTAGTATCGTCGGGGTATCATACGAGCAGTACTTC. Translating gives CASSIVGVSYEQYF. V and J are TRBV19 and TRBJ2-7; possible D gene TRBD2, 5 bases. The CDR3 runs to 14 residues. From germline, CDR1 is LNHDA and CDR2 SQIVND (reference sequence). Between the trimmed V and J ends, which lost 3 bases and 4 bases, there was a span of 13 bases.

The chain carries TRBV16 and TRBJ2-7; D is possibly TRBD2 (6 bases). CDR1 is KGHSY, CDR2 FQNENV, per germline. V shed 2 bases and J shed 5 bases, with 13 bases lying between them. This CDR3 region has 14 residues. The chain's CDR3 is CASSQDGGRNEQYF. DNA of the CDR3: TGTGCCAGCAGCCAAGATGGAGGGAGGAACGAGCAGTACTTC.

This chain uses TRBV13 with TRBJ2-1, with 8 bases that match TRBD2. The junction had 11 bases not matched to a gene; V was cut back by 5 bases and J by 8 bases. The germline V gene encodes CDR1 PRHDT and CDR2 FYEKMQ (reference sequence). The CDR3 loop spans 15 amino acids. The CDR3 loop reads CASSTRTSITDEQFF. The CDR3 DNA sequence: TGTGCCAGCAGCACAAGGACTAGCATTACGGATGAGCAGTTCTTC.

The rearrangement uses TRBV11-2 and TRBJ1-4; D perhaps matches TRBD1 (5 bases). The length of the CDR3 is 12 residues. Germline CDR1 SGHAT, CDR2 FQNNGV. V dropped 3 bases and J dropped 10 bases, with 9 bases sitting between them. The CDR3 DNA reads TGTGCCAGCAGCTTCAGGGAGGGAAAACTGTTTTTT. Translated, it gives CASSFREGKLFF.

The chain uses TRBV9 and TRBJ2-1; 14 bases map to TRBD2. CDR1 SGDLS and CDR2 YYNGEE come from the germline V gene. The CDR3 is made up of 14 amino acids. The V and J ends lost 9 bases and 8 bases, in that order; junction bases with no gene match: 7. In DNA, the CDR3 is TGTGCCACCTCGACTAGCGGGAGGGCCCATGAGCAGTTCTTC. Its translation is CATSTSGRAHEQFF.

CDR3 DNA sequence: TGTGCCAGCAGCATCTACTTGGGGGGGGCAGGCTACACCTTC. It specifies CASSIYLGGAGYTF. The chain recombines TRBV27 with TRBJ1-2; a possible D gene is TRBD1 (6 bases). With 6 bases removed from V and 8 bases from J, the gap between germline ends came to 19 bases. CDR3 length: 14 residues. Per the germline V gene, CDR1 is MNHEY and CDR2 is SMNVEV (reference sequence).

This clone was picked up one time. The CDR3 DNA reads TGTGCCAGCAGCTTAGATCCCCGAGATACGCAGTATTTT. Residues: CASSLDPRDTQYF. This rearrangement joins TRBV11-3 to TRBJ2-3; no firm D call. Germline V CDR1 and CDR2: SGHNT, YENEEA. The CDR3 is 13 amino acids. The V gene lost 0 bases and the J gene lost 5 bases, with 6 bases spanning the gap.